These 27 T cell receptor beta chains share one sample of origin, sequenced in a study of early T cells in non-severe SARS-CoV-2 infection. MiXCR was run by TCRdb on the 5' RACE reads, yielding one entry per CDR3 protein. The sample consists of nearly 60,000 distinct CDR3 sequences, over 9.5% of them appearing once. Specimen: whole blood. The source is an adult who was a healthcare worker with PCR-confirmed SARS-CoV-2 infection or an uninfected control (not recorded which).

This chain connects TRBV27 to TRBJ2-7; no reliable D call. V lost 2 bases and J lost 4, with 9 bases in between. CDR3 size: 13 residues. CDR1 is MNHEY and CDR2 is SMNVEV in the germline V gene (reference sequence). The CDR3 sequence: CASSLTALYEQYF. The CDR3 coding sequence is TGTGCCAGCAGTTTAACAGCGCTTTACGAGCAGTACTTC.

The sample holds many counts of this clonotype. The chain joins TRBV30 to TRBJ2-2; TRBD1 is a possible D gene (5 bases). The CDR3 has 14 amino acids. The V gene lost 0 bases and the J gene lost 6 bases, with 11 bases spanning the gap. Germline V gives CDR1 GTSNPN, CDR2 SVGIG (reference sequence). The CDR3 spells CAWSVGAAAGELFF. Here the CDR3 DNA reads TGTGCCTGGAGTGTAGGGGCGGCGGCCGGGGAGCTGTTTTTT.

This clonotype was counted only a few times. The CDR3 loop is CASSLGGYGELFF. As DNA, the CDR3 is TGTGCCAGCAGTTTAGGAGGTTACGGGGAGCTGTTTTTT. The chain carries TRBV27 and TRBJ2-2; D perhaps matches TRBD2 (5 bases). V lost 2 bases to trimming and J lost 7 bases, with 8 bases between them. Germline CDR1 reads MNHEY; CDR2 reads SMNVEV (reference sequence). This CDR3 spans 13 amino acids.

Worth noting for this clonotype: This may come from a read error, since a much larger clone is one base off. The CDR3 DNA is TGTGCCAGCAGCCCGACAGGGTACTACGAGCAGTACTTC. Translating it yields CASSPTGYYEQYF. The rearrangement joins TRBV3-1 to TRBJ2-7; 7 bases match TRBD1. Germline CDR1 and CDR2: LGHDT and YNNKEL (reference sequence). This CDR3 is built from 13 residues. Germline trimming cut 4 bases from V and 3 bases from J; bases unmatched to any gene: 3.

In this sample, this clonotype turned up many times. The chain combines TRBV6-1 with TRBJ1-1, with D unresolved. This CDR3 region has 12 residues. V was shortened by 9 bases and J by 1 base, with 9 bases between the two germline ends. Germline CDR1 and CDR2: MNHNS and SASEGT. The CDR3 loop is CASSRTNTEAFF. The CDR3 bases are TGTGCCAGTTCCAGGACGAACACTGAAGCTTTCTTT.

This clonotype turned up a few times. The V call is TRBV18, the J call TRBJ2-1; 9 nucleotides line up with TRBD2. CDR3 length: 15 amino acids. Germline V gene data show CDR1 as KGHSH and CDR2 as LQKENI. Losses at the gene ends were 3 bases for V and 3 bases for J; bases not matched to a gene: 3. CDR3 DNA: TGTGCCAGCTCACCGACTAGCGGAAACTACAATGAGCAGTTCTTC. It codes for CASSPTSGNYNEQFF.

The V gene is TRBV29-1, the J gene TRBJ2-1, with TRBD2 identical over 11 bases. Germline V gives CDR1 SQVTM, CDR2 ANQGSEA. The CDR3 extends over 15 amino acids. The trim removed 3 bases at V and 2 bases at J, leaving 3 bases unmatched. CDR3 bases: TGCAGCGTTGAGGGGACTAGCGGAACCTACAATGAGCAGTTCTTC. As protein: CSVEGTSGTYNEQFF.

The rearrangement links TRBV7-9 to TRBJ1-5; 9 bases fit TRBD1. Germline trimming cut 8 bases from V and 0 bases from J; bases unmatched to any gene: 8. The CDR3 is made up of 16 amino acids. The germline CDR1 and CDR2 sequences are SEHNR and FQNEAQ (reference sequence). The CDR3 DNA follows: TGTGCCAGCGGCCAAACAGGGGGCGATAGCAATCAGCCCCAGCATTTT. This codes for CASGQTGGDSNQPQHF.

The sample holds a few counts of this clonotype. The rearrangement uses TRBV3-1 and TRBJ2-3; D ambiguous. V was pared by 6 bases and J by 7 bases, with 8 bases between. This CDR3 contains 11 residues. Germline V lookup: CDR1 LGHDT, CDR2 YNNKEL (reference sequence). The CDR3 coding sequence is TGTGCCAGCAGGAGATCGAATACGCAGTATTTT. This translates into CASRRSNTQYF.

A note on this clonotype: A read error may be the cause here, since a much bigger clone is one base away. The rearrangement uses TRBV6-5 and TRBJ1-2; D unclear. Germline V CDR1 and CDR2: MNHEY, SVGAGI. CDR3 length: 12 amino acids. The CDR3 DNA reads as TGTACCAGCAGTGGATCCAACTATGGCTACACCTTC. Translated: CTSSGSNYGYTF.

The chain uses TRBV25-1 and TRBJ2-5; no clear D gene. The CDR3 runs to 14 residues. With 7 bases removed from V and 5 bases from J, the gap between germline ends came to 17 bases. Germline loops: CDR1 MGHDK, CDR2 SYGVNS. CDR3 sequence reads: CASTSGQVGETQYF. The CDR3 region has the DNA TGTGCCAGCACCTCCGGGCAAGTGGGGGAGACCCAGTACTTC.

This chain uses TRBV12-3 or TRBV12-4 with TRBJ2-1; 14 positions agree with TRBD2. V lost 6 bases and J lost 0; bases outside the gene matches: 10. There are 19 residues in the CDR3. CDR3 protein: CASRRWTSGGTSSYNEQFF. CDR3 in DNA: TGTGCCAGCAGGCGGTGGACTAGCGGGGGGACAAGCTCCTACAATGAGCAGTTCTTC.

This clonotype was counted ten times or more. The chain couples TRBV7-9 to TRBJ1-1; D gene uncertain. The germline V gene encodes CDR1 SEHNR and CDR2 FQNEAQ (reference sequence). V lost 5 bases to trimming and J lost 0 bases, with 10 bases between them. The CDR3 is 14 residues long. The CDR3 region is CASSPNSMNTEAFF. The CDR3 nucleotides read TGTGCCAGCAGCCCCAACAGCATGAACACTGAAGCTTTCTTT.

This clonotype was seen repeatedly, ten times or more. The chain has TRBV6-5 and TRBJ1-1, with 9 bases fitting TRBD1. The J segment lost 4 bases and the V segment lost 6 bases, leaving 9 bases of the junction unmatched. Germline assignment: CDR1 MNHEY and CDR2 SVGAGI. This CDR3 spans 15 amino acids. The DNA for the CDR3 is TGTGCCAGCAGAGAGACAGGGGGGGGACGCACTGAAGCTTTCTTT. Protein product: CASRETGGGRTEAFF.

V is TRBV11-2 and J is TRBJ2-7; 7 nucleotides line up with TRBD1. Per germline, CDR1 SGHAT and CDR2 FQNNGV. The J segment lost 9 bases and the V segment lost 5 bases, leaving 16 bases of the junction unmatched. This CDR3 spans 15 amino acids. The CDR3 nucleotides are TGTGCCAGCAGCCTCCGGGACAGTCCCTACGAGGTGCAGTACTTC. Its translation is CASSLRDSPYEVQYF.

V and J are TRBV20-1 and TRBJ1-4, with 8 bases that match TRBD1. The junction had 7 bases not matched to a gene; V was cut back by 5 bases and J by 2 bases. This CDR3 region has 15 residues. From germline, CDR1 is DFQATT and CDR2 SNEGSKA (reference sequence). The CDR3 reads CSALTGGRTNEKLFF. The CDR3 DNA sequence: TGCAGTGCTCTAACAGGGGGAAGGACTAATGAAAAACTGTTTTTT.

Ten or more counts support this clonotype. The chain recombines TRBV27 with TRBJ2-1; 10 nucleotides align to TRBD2. The J segment lost 1 base and the V segment lost 6 bases, leaving 0 bases of the junction unmatched. CDR3 length equals 14 residues. Germline V gene data show CDR1 as MNHEY and CDR2 as SMNVEV (reference sequence). CDR3 amino acids: CASRLAGSYNEQFF. In nucleotides, the CDR3 is TGTGCCAGCAGACTAGCGGGGTCCTACAATGAGCAGTTCTTC.

The sample holds many counts of this clonotype. The rearrangement joins TRBV6-6 to TRBJ2-5; D unclear. The V and J ends lost 3 bases and 5 bases respectively, with 4 bases between them. Looked up from germline, CDR1 is MNHNY and CDR2 is SVGAGI (reference sequence). CDR3 length: 11 amino acids. CDR3: CASSYMETQYF. The CDR3 DNA is TGTGCCAGCAGTTATATGGAGACCCAGTACTTC.

Ten or more counts support this clonotype. The J gene is TRBJ2-2, the V gene TRBV27, with TRBD1 matching over 9 bases. Germline values: CDR1 MNHEY, CDR2 SMNVEV (reference sequence). With 5 bases clipped from V and 4 bases from J, the junction kept 11 bases outside the gene matches. CDR3 length: 17 amino acids. CDR3 sequence reads: CASSPRTGVRATGELFF. The DNA for the CDR3 is TGTGCCAGCAGTCCTCGGACAGGGGTTCGGGCCACCGGGGAGCTGTTTTTT.

This clonotype came up many times. This chain joins TRBV19 and TRBJ2-5; weak D call: TRBD1 (5 bases). The germline V gene encodes CDR1 LNHDA and CDR2 SQIVND (reference sequence). The CDR3 extends over 13 amino acids. The V gene lost 8 bases and the J gene lost 9 bases, with 19 bases spanning the gap. The CDR3: CASRPGSSGSQYF. In DNA form, the CDR3 reads TGTGCCAGTCGACCAGGGTCCTCTGGGTCCCAGTACTTC.

This clonotype was seen ten or more times. The V and J genes are TRBV29-1 and TRBJ2-7, with D possibly TRBD1 on 5 matching bases. V lost 4 bases and J 0 bases, leaving 7 bases between the germline ends. The length of the CDR3 is 12 residues. The germline gives CDR1 SQVTM, CDR2 ANQGSEA. The CDR3 DNA sequence: TGCAGCGTTGGGACATCCTCCTACGAGCAGTACTTC. Its protein is CSVGTSSYEQYF.

The chain couples TRBV7-9 to TRBJ2-1; the D gene is possibly TRBD2 (6 bases). This CDR3 contains 15 residues. From germline, CDR1 is SEHNR and CDR2 FQNEAQ (reference sequence). The V gene lost 5 bases and the J gene lost 4 bases, with 15 bases spanning the gap. The CDR3 loop is CASSPNPGTYNEQFF. DNA for the CDR3: TGTGCCAGCAGCCCCAACCCGGGGACTTACAATGAGCAGTTCTTC. The full variable domain, in which reference TRBV7-9 and TRBJ2-1 provide the parts outside the CDR3, is DTGVSQNPRHKITKRGQNVTFRCDPISEHNRLYWYRQTLGQGPEFLTYFQNEAQLEKSRLLSDRFSAERPKGSFSTLEIQRTEQGDSAMYLCASSPNPGTYNEQFFGPGTRLTVL.

Many counts were recorded for this clonotype. The chain recombines TRBV29-1 with TRBJ2-7; maybe TRBD1 (5 bases). CDR1 and CDR2 from the germline V gene are SQVTM and ANQGSEA. CDR3 length equals 11 residues. V lost 6 bases to trimming and J lost 2 bases, with 8 bases between them. The CDR3 sequence: CSVGRAYEQYF. In DNA, the CDR3 is TGCAGCGTGGGCAGGGCCTACGAGCAGTACTTC.

The chain carries TRBV5-8 and TRBJ1-1, with D possibly matching TRBD1 (5 bases). The length of the CDR3 is 15 residues. Trimming removed 5 bases at V and 1 base at J, with 15 bases between. CDR1 and CDR2 from the germline V gene are SGHTS and YDEGEE. As DNA, the CDR3 is TGTGCCAGCAGGCGGCAGGGCAAGACGAACACTGAAGCTTTCTTT. The encoded protein is CASRRQGKTNTEAFF.

This clonotype was seen a few times. The chain has TRBV29-1 and TRBJ2-7; D is ambiguous. The CDR3 is made up of 13 amino acids. CDR1 SQVTM and CDR2 ANQGSEA come from the germline V gene. Trimming stripped 0 bases from V and 0 bases from J, with 6 bases between. CDR3 DNA sequence: TGCAGCGTTGAAGATGTCCGCTCCTACGAGCAGTACTTC. Amino acid sequence: CSVEDVRSYEQYF.

The V gene is TRBV6-2 or TRBV6-3, the J gene TRBJ1-1; tentatively, D is TRBD1 (5 bases). The CDR3 runs to 12 residues. Deletions cut 3 bases from V and 10 bases from J, with 12 bases between. Germline CDR1 reads MNHEY; CDR2 reads SVGEGT. In DNA form, the CDR3 reads TGTGCCAGCAGTTATCCTACGGGGGGAGCTTTCTTT. Translated, it gives CASSYPTGGAFF.

The rearrangement joins TRBV5-5 to TRBJ1-4; maybe TRBD1 (6 bases). V was trimmed by 4 bases and J by 5 bases, leaving 15 bases between them. There are 15 residues in the CDR3. The germline gives CDR1 SGHKS, CDR2 YYEKEE (reference sequence). This CDR3 reads CASSRTALWNEKLFF. CDR3 sequence (DNA): TGTGCCAGCAGCAGGACAGCGCTCTGGAATGAAAAACTGTTTTTT.